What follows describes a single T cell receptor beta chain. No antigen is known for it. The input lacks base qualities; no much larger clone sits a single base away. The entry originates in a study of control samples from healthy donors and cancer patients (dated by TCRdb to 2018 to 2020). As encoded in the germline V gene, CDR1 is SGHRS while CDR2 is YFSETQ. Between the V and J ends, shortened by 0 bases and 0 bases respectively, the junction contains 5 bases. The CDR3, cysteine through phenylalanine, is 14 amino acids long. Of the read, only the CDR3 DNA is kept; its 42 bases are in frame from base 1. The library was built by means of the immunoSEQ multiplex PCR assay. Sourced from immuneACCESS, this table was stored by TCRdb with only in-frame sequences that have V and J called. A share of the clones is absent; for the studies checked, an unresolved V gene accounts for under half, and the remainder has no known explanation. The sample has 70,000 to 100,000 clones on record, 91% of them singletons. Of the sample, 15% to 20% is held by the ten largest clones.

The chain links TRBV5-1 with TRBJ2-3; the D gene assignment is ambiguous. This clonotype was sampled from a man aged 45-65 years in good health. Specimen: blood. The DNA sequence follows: TGCGCCAGCAGCTTGGCCGCTAGCACAGATACGCAGTATTTT. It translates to CASSLAASTDTQYF.